This T cell receptor beta chain was documented in a study of yellow fever vaccine responses in identical twins. TCRdb re-analysed the RT-PCR reads in MiXCR, keeping a single row per CDR3 protein. The sample lists about 2,600 distinct CDR3 sequences, approximately 79% occurring once. CDR3 length: 13 residues. V was pared by 7 bases and J by 4 bases, with 11 bases between. The chain employs TRBV12-3 or TRBV12-4 and TRBJ2-1; unclear D gene. The sequence derives from a woman aged 18-35 years who received the yellow fever vaccine. The specimen was T cells from blood (PBMCs), unsorted or a sorted subset (not recorded which), collected before or after yellow fever vaccination (not recorded which). The CDR3 region is CASNPDLYNEQFF. DNA of the CDR3: TGTGCCAGCAATCCCGACTTATACAATGAGCAGTTCTTC.